Listed below are T cell receptor beta chains from one sample, sequenced in a study of T cells after yellow fever vaccination. TCRdb reprocessed the 5' RACE reads with MiXCR, giving one entry per CDR3 protein. The sample comprises about 400,000 distinct CDR3 sequences, about 6% of which are singletons, and over 14% rests with the top ten. The source was PBMCs, collected 5 days after the yellow fever booster vaccination. The receptors come from a man aged 30-40 years who received the YFV17D yellow fever vaccine. The CDR3 runs from the conserved cysteine through the conserved F or W. A D gene is named only where the DNA matches it firmly. Rows may omit the clone size; those that give it use once, few, many or a size class.

CDR3 DNA,CDR3 protein,D gene,V gene,clone size,J gene
TGTGCCAGCAGTCGGATGGGTGGTGCTGCGGGGGCTTTCTTT,CASSRMGGAAGAFF,-,TRBV12-3/TRBV12-4,many,TRBJ1-1
TGTGCCAGCAGTTTAATAGGAGCTGCAATAGAGACCCAGTACTTC,CASSLIGAAIETQYF,-,TRBV28,many,TRBJ2-5
TGCAGCGTTGAAGGGCTCCTGCGGACAGATACGCAGTATTTT,CSVEGLLRTDTQYF,-,TRBV29-1,few,TRBJ2-3
TGCGCCAGCGCGCCTGGGGACACCGACTATGGCTACACCTTC,CASAPGDTDYGYTF,-,TRBV5-1,-,TRBJ1-2
TGTGCCAGCAGTACGGGGACTAGCGGGATGGACGGGGAGCTGTTTTTT,CASSTGTSGMDGELFF,TRBD2,TRBV28,-,TRBJ2-2
TGCAGTCCCGGGGTGTCTAGCGGGAGATCCTACAATGAGCAGTTCTTC,CSPGVSSGRSYNEQFF,TRBD2,TRBV20-1,-,TRBJ2-1
TGCAGTGCTAGCCAGGGGACCTACAATGAGCAGTTCTTC,CSASQGTYNEQFF,-,TRBV20-1,many,TRBJ2-1
TGTGCCACCGGTCCGGGAGCAGGAGATACGCAGTATTTT,CATGPGAGDTQYF,-,TRBV24-1,few,TRBJ2-3
TGTGCCAGCAGCTTTCCCGGGACAGGGGTGATGACCCAGTACTTC,CASSFPGTGVMTQYF,TRBD1,TRBV7-9,-,TRBJ2-5
TGTGCCAGCAGTGGCCCGACAGGATTGAACACTGAAGCTTTCTTT,CASSGPTGLNTEAFF,-,TRBV6-2/TRBV6-3,few,TRBJ1-1
TGTGCCAGCAGCCGAGGACTAGCGGGAGAGAATGAGCAGTTCTTC,CASSRGLAGENEQFF,TRBD2,TRBV7-3,few,TRBJ2-1
TGTGCCATCAGTGAGTTTGACGGGAGCTCCTACAATGAGCAGTTCTTC,CAISEFDGSSYNEQFF,-,TRBV10-3,many,TRBJ2-1
TGCGCCAGCAGCCCGCCTACTAGCGGGAGTGAGGAGCAGTACTTC,CASSPPTSGSEEQYF,TRBD2,TRBV5-1,few,TRBJ2-7
TGCAGTGCTAGCGGGAGGGTCTTCTACAATGAGCAGTTCTTC,CSASGRVFYNEQFF,TRBD2,TRBV20-1,many,TRBJ2-1
TGCGCCAGCAGCTTGGCGGCGGGAAACCAAGAGACCCAGTACTTC,CASSLAAGNQETQYF,-,TRBV5-1,few,TRBJ2-5